The sample holds many counts of the clone carrying this T cell receptor beta chain. The CDR3 contains 14 residues. Germline V gene data show CDR1 as SGHRS and CDR2 as YFSETQ. V shed 7 bases and J shed 4 bases, with 14 bases lying between them. cDNA synthesis was performed by 5'RACE with 10-nucleotide random UMIs. Sequencing of 15-18 subjects in each run yielded over 190 million TCR-beta sequences. From the 5' RACE reads, TCRdb called clonotypes with MiXCR, one entry per CDR3 protein. The data contain approximately 85,000 distinct CDR3 sequences, roughly 13% of them singletons. These data come from a study of neurological immune-mediated disorders. The sample's time point: longitudinal time-point 2.

The V call is TRBV5-1, the J call TRBJ2-2, with D possibly being TRBD2 (7 bases). Sample: PBMCs. The clonotype originates from a female donor with HTLV-1-associated myelopathy (HAM/TSP). CDR3 DNA: TGCGCCAGCGAGGGGGGGGCCGGCACCGGGGAGCTGTTTTTT. Its protein product is CASEGGAGTGELFF.